These 2 T cell receptor beta chains came from one sample sequenced in a study of T cells expressing NK-cell markers. TCRdb processed the 5' RACE reads again and assigns one entry to each CDR3 protein, with no DNA. The sample is made up of hundreds of thousands of distinct CDR3 sequences, and the top ten hold 3% to 4.5% of it. The sample comprised blood T cells: a sorted CD56 or NKG2C T cell subset, CD4+ or CD8+ T cells, or bulk PBMC T cells (not recorded which). These receptor sequences come from a man between 18 and 35 years old in good health.

This chain joins TRBV12-3 or TRBV12-4 and TRBJ2-1; lacking DNA, the TRBD2 call made by TCRdb goes unchecked. This CDR3 contains 15 residues. The chain's CDR3 is CASSFPLREIGEQFF.

CDR3 region: CASSLQGWGNQPQHF. The chain combines TRBV7-9 with TRBJ1-5; with no DNA, the TCRdb D assignment of TRBD1 cannot be verified. The germline gives CDR1 SEHNR, CDR2 FQNEAQ (reference sequence). The CDR3 loop spans 15 amino acids. Combining the CDR3 with reference TRBV7-9 and TRBJ1-5 gives the whole variable domain DTGVSQNPRHKITKRGQNVTFRCDPISEHNRLYWYRQTLGQGPEFLTYFQNEAQLEKSRLLSDRFSAERPKGSFSTLEIQRTEQGDSAMYLCASSLQGWGNQPQHFGDGTRLSIL.